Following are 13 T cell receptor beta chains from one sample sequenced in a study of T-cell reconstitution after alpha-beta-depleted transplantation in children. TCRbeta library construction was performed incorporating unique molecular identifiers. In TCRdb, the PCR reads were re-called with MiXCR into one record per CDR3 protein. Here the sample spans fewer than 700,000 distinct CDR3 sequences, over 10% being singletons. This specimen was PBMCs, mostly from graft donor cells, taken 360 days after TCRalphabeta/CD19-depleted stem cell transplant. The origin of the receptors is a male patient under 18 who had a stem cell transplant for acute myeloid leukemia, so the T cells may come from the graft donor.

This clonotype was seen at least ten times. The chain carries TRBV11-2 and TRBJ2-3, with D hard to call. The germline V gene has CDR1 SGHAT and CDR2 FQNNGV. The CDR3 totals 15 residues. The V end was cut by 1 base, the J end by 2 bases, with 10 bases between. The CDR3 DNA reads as TGTGCCAGCAGCTTAGGAGGCCTTTACACAGATACGCAGTATTTT. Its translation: CASSLGGLYTDTQYF. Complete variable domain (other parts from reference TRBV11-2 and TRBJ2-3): EAGVAQSPRYKIIEKRQSVAFWCNPISGHATLYWYQQILGQGPKLLIQFQNNGVVDDSQLPKDRFSAERLKGVDSTLKIQPAKLEDSAVYLCASSLGGLYTDTQYFGPGTRLTVL.

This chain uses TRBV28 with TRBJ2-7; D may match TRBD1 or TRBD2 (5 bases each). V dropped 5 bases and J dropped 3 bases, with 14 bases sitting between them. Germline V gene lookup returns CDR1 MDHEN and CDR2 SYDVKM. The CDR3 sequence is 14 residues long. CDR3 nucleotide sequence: TGTGCCAGCAGTCCCCCCCGGGACCGCTACGAGCAGTACTTC. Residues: CASSPPRDRYEQYF.

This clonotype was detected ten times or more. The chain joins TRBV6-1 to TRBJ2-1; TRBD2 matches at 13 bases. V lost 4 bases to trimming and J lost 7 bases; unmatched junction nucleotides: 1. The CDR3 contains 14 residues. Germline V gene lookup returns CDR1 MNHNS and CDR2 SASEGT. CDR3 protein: CASSGTSGSNEQFF. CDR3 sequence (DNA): TGTGCCAGCAGTGGGACTAGCGGGAGTAATGAGCAGTTCTTC.

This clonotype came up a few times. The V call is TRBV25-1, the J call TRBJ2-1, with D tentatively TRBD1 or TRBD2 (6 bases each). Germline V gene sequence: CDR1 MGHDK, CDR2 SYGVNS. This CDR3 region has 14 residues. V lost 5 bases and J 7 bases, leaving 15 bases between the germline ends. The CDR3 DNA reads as TGTGCCAGCAGTAGGGGGGCAGCAATGAATGAGCAGTTCTTC. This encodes CASSRGAAMNEQFF.

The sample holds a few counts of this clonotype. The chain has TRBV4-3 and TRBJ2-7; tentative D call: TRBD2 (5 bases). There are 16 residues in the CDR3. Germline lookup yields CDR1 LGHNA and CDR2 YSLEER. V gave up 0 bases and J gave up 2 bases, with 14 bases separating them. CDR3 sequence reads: CASSQDAQTTTYEQYF. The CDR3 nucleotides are TGCGCCAGCAGCCAAGATGCGCAGACTACGACCTACGAGCAGTACTTC.

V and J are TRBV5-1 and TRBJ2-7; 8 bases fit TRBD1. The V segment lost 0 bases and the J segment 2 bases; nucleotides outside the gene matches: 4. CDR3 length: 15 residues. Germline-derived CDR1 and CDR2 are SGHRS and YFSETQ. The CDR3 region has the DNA TGCGCCAGCAGCTTGGTGGTGACAGGGGCCTACGAGCAGTACTTC. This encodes CASSLVVTGAYEQYF.

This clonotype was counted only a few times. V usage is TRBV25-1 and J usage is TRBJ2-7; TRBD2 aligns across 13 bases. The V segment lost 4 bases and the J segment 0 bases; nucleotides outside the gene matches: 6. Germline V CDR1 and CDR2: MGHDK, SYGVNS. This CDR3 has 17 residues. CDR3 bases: TGTGCCAGCAGTGGAAGACTAGCGGGAGGCAGCTCCTACGAGCAGTACTTC. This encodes CASSGRLAGGSSYEQYF.

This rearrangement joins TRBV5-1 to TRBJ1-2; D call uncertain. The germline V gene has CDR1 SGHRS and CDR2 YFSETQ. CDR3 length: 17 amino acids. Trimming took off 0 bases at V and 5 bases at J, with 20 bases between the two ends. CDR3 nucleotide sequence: TGCGCCAGCAGCTTGGGGTGGGCCACCGAAATTTTTTATGGCTACACCTTC. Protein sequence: CASSLGWATEIFYGYTF.

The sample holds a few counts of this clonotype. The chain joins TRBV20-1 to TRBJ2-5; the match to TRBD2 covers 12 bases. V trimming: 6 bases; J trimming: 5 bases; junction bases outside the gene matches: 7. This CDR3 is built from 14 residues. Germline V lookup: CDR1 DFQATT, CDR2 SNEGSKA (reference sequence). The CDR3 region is CSAWGLAGGETQYF. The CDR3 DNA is TGCAGTGCCTGGGGACTAGCGGGCGGGGAGACCCAGTACTTC.

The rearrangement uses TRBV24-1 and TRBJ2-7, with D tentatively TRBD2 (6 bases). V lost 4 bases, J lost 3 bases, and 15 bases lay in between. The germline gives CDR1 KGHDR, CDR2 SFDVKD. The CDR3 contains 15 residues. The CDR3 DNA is TGTGCCACCAGTGACCGTGGACTAAGCGGCTACGAGCAGTACTTC. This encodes CATSDRGLSGYEQYF.

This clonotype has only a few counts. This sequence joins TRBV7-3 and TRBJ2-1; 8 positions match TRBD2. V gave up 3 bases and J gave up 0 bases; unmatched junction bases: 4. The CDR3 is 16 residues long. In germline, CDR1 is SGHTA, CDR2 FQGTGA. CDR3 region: CASSFTSGHSYNEQFF. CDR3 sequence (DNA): TGTGCCAGCAGCTTCACTAGCGGCCACTCCTACAATGAGCAGTTCTTC.

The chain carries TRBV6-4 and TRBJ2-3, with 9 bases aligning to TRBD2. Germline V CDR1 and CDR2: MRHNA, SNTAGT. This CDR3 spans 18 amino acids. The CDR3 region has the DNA TGTACCCTCAGTTTAGTGCCTAGCGGGGTAACTAGCACAGATACGCAGTATTTT. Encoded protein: CTLSLVPSGVTSTDTQYF.

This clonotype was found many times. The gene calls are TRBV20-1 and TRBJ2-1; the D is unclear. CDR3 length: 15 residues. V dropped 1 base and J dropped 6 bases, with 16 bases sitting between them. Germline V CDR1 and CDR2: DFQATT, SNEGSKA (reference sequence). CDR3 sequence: CSARAPLTSGNEQFF. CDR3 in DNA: TGCAGTGCTAGAGCCCCCCTGACCTCGGGCAATGAGCAGTTCTTC.